The 4 T cell receptor beta chains in this list originate from one sample, sequenced in a study of molecular identifiers for immune sequencing clone quantification. TCRdb recomputed calls from the PCR reads with MiXCR, one row per CDR3 protein. The table records 490,000 or so distinct CDR3 sequences, roughly 25% of them present only once. The sequencing sample was made of naive CD8+ T cells from blood, with Jurkat cell RNA spiked in. Subset given: FACS-sorted CD8+CD4-CCR7+CD45RA+ naive T cells. Every receptor here comes from a human donor in good health. Some libraries in this study had Jurkat cell RNA spiked in.

V usage is TRBV28 and J usage is TRBJ1-4, with D perhaps matching TRBD1 (6 bases). The CDR3 runs 14 residues. Germline V lookup: CDR1 MDHEN, CDR2 SYDVKM. V lost 3 bases and J 7 bases, leaving 12 bases between the germline ends. CDR3 loop: CASSFGGLVEKLFF. The CDR3 bases are TGTGCCAGCAGTTTTGGGGGCCTAGTTGAAAAACTGTTTTTT. The full variable domain, completed using reference TRBV28 and TRBJ1-4, is DVKVTQSSRYLVKRTGEKVFLECVQDMDHENMFWYRQDPGLGLRLIYFSYDVKMKEKGDIPEGYSVSREKKERFSLILESASTNQTSMYLCASSFGGLVEKLFFGSGTQLSVL.

The rearrangement joins TRBV6-5 to TRBJ2-5; 7 bases agree with TRBD1. J lost 7 bases, V lost 6 bases, and 11 bases had no gene match. The germline V gene has CDR1 MNHEY and CDR2 SVGAGI. The CDR3 has 14 residues. CDR3 in amino acids: CASSPRQGWTTQYF. CDR3 sequence (DNA): TGTGCCAGCAGCCCGAGACAGGGCTGGACGACCCAGTACTTC.

This clonotype has more than one count but fewer than ten. The J gene is TRBJ2-3, the V gene TRBV27; TRBD2 matches at 8 bases. CDR1 and CDR2 (germline): MNHEY, SMNVEV (reference sequence). There are 16 residues in the CDR3. J was trimmed by 4 bases and V by 0 bases; bases with no gene match: 6. The CDR3 DNA follows: TGTGCCAGCAGTTTATCGGCCAGCGGGAGCGCAGATACGCAGTATTTT. Translating it yields CASSLSASGSADTQYF.

As for this clonotype: Here the CDR3 omits its conserved ending phenylalanine or tryptophan, so a read error is the likely source. CDR3 coding DNA: TGTGCCAGCAGCTTAGATGCACCCTACACTGAAGCTTTCTTA. It encodes CASSLDAPYTEAFL. This chain joins TRBV11-2 and TRBJ1-1, with D unclear. Germline V gene sequence: CDR1 SGHAT, CDR2 FQNNGV. The CDR3 loop spans 14 amino acids. Between the trimmed V and J ends, which lost 0 bases and 3 bases, there was a span of 8 bases.